This T cell receptor beta chain was profiled in a study of T cells after yellow fever vaccination. TCRdb fed the 5' RACE reads into MiXCR, producing one record per CDR3 protein. This sample yields around 60,000 distinct CDR3 sequences, of which approximately 6% are seen a single time; 25% to 40% belongs to the top ten. The CDR3 loop spans 16 amino acids. The ends were cut back, 4 bases at V and 5 bases at J, with 20 bases in the middle. Germline V lookup: CDR1 KGHSH, CDR2 LQKENI. The V call is TRBV18, the J call TRBJ2-5; possibly TRBD1 for D (6 bases). The receptor was derived from a man between 18 and 29 years old who received the YFV17D yellow fever vaccine. The input for sequencing was PBMCs, either bulk or a sorted T-cell subset (CD4+, CD8+, memory, or dextramer-sorted; not recorded which), taken on the day of the yellow fever booster vaccination. In DNA form, the CDR3 reads TGTGCCAGCTCACAGAGGTACCAGCCGCAGGGGGAGACCCAGTACTTC. Translating gives CASSQRYQPQGETQYF.